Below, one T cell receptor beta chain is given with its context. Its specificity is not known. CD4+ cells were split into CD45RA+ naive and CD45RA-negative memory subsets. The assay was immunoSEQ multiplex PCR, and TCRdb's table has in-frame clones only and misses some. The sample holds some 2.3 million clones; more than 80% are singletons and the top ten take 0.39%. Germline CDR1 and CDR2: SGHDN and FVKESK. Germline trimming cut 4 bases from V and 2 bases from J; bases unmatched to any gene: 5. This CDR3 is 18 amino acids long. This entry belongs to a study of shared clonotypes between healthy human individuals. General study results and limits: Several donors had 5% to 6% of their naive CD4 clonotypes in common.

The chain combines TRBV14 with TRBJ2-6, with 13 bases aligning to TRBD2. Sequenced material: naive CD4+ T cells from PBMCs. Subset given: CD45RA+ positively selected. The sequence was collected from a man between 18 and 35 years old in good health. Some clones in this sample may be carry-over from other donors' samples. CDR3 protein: CASSPTSGRAPGANVLTF. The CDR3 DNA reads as TGTGCCAGCAGCCCTACTAGCGGGAGGGCCCCTGGGGCCAACGTCCTGACTTTC.